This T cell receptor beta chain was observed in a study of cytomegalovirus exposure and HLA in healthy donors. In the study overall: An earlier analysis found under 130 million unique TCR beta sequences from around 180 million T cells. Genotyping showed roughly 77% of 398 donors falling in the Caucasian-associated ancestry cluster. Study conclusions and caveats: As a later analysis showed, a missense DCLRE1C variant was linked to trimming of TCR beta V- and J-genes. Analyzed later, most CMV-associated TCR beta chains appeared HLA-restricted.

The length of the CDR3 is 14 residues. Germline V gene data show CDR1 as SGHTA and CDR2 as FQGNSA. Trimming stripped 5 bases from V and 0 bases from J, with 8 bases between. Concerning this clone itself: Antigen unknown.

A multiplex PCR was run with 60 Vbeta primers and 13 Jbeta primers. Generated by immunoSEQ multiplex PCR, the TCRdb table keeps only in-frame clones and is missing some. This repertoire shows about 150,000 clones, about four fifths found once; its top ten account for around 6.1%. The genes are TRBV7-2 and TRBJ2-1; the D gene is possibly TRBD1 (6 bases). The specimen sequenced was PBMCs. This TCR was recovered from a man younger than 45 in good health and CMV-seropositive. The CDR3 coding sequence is TGTGCCAGCAGCAGGACAGTCTCCTACAATGAGCAGTTCTTC. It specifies CASSRTVSYNEQFF.